This T cell receptor beta chain is from a study of glioma-infiltrating T cells. Study-wide points: Tissue-blood divergence was below expectation in non-neoplastic patients, above in gliomas. Only very few CDR3 sequences appeared in both tissue and blood.

Using RNA template, CDR3s of TCR alpha and beta were amplified with iRepertoire arm-PCR. TCRdb ran MiXCR on the multiplex PCR reads and lists one entry per CDR3 protein. The sample includes under 150,000 distinct CDR3 sequences, around 42% of them seen just once. This clonotype came up a few times. What it binds is unknown. Germline CDR1 MNHNS, CDR2 SASEGT. The CDR3 contains 14 residues. Trimming stripped 5 bases from V and 5 bases from J, with 12 bases between. Sequenced sample: glioma tissue, nonneoplastic brain tissue, or PBMCs (not recorded which). The source is a human donor with low-grade glioma or glioblastoma, undergoing nonglioma brain surgery, or in good health (not recorded which). The rearrangement joins TRBV6-1 to TRBJ1-4; no clear D. The CDR3 protein is CASSHGADNEKLFF. CDR3 coding DNA: TGTGCCAGCAGTCACGGCGCGGACAATGAAAAACTGTTTTTT.